Shown below are 13 T cell receptor beta chains from a single sample sequenced in a study of blood T cells in healthy people across ages. Then a second PCR, running roughly 6 to 12 cycles, was carried out with a sample-barcoded 5' primer and a J-beta primer mix. One entry per CDR3 protein results from TCRdb running MiXCR on the 5' RACE reads. The sample lists around 970,000 distinct CDR3 sequences, roughly 50% occurring once. The material sequenced was blood. These receptors were obtained from a woman between 55 and 75 years old in good health.

This clonotype was detected only once. The chain recombines TRBV29-1 with TRBJ2-1; D is uncertain. The end of the DNA fits TRBJ2-7 better, so the J call may be wrong. The CDR3 consists of 14 residues. CDR1 is SQVTM and CDR2 is ANQGSEA in the germline V gene. CDR3 in DNA: TGCAGCGTTGCAAGGGTAAAGGATTACAATGAGCAGTACTTC. Translation: CSVARVKDYNEQYF.

The V gene is TRBV4-1, the J gene TRBJ1-2, with D hard to call. The germline CDR1 and CDR2 sequences are MGHRA and YSYEKL. This CDR3 spans 14 amino acids. Trimming took 4 bases from V and 7 from J, leaving 16 bases between them. CDR3 loop: CASSRVALGSGYTF. For the CDR3, the DNA is TGCGCCAGCAGCCGAGTTGCCTTGGGGTCTGGCTACACCTTC.

The V call is TRBV18, the J call TRBJ2-3; D perhaps matches TRBD2 (6 bases). Trimming shortened V by 6 bases and J by 4 bases, and 11 bases separated the two germline ends. This CDR3 comprises 13 residues. Germline CDR1 reads KGHSH; CDR2 reads LQKENI. The CDR3 coding sequence is TGTGCCAGCTCGACTAGAGGCCCAGATACGCAGTATTTT. This gives the protein CASSTRGPDTQYF. Using reference TRBV18 and TRBJ2-3 for the parts outside the CDR3, the full variable domain is NAGVMQNPRHLVRRRGQEARLRCSPMKGHSHVYWYRQLPEEGLKFMVYLQKENIIDESGMPKERFSAEFPKEGPSILRIQQVVRGDSAAYFCASSTRGPDTQYFGPGTRLTVL.

This clonotype was seen a handful of times. CDR3 DNA: TGTGCCAGCAGCGTTATGGGATCGGCAAGGGCAGATACGCAGTATTTT. Its protein product is CASSVMGSARADTQYF. The gene calls are TRBV9 and TRBJ2-3; D unresolved. With 2 bases removed from V and 4 bases from J, the gap between germline ends came to 17 bases. The germline gives CDR1 SGDLS, CDR2 YYNGEE. This CDR3 contains 16 residues.

V gene TRBV9 combines with J gene TRBJ2-1; the D call may be TRBD1 or TRBD2 (5 bases each). The V end was cut by 4 bases, the J end by 6 bases, with 17 bases between. The CDR3 length is 15 residues. Germline CDR1 SGDLS, CDR2 YYNGEE. DNA of the CDR3: TGTGCCAGCAGCTTCTCCGGGACCAGTTTCAATGAGCAGTTCTTC. Its protein product is CASSFSGTSFNEQFF.

The chain has TRBV3-1 and TRBJ2-1, with D unresolved. The CDR3 is made up of 14 amino acids. Trimming shortened V by 3 bases and J by 9 bases, and 15 bases separated the two germline ends. Germline CDR1 is LGHDT and CDR2 is YNNKEL (reference sequence). The CDR3 loop is CASSQGPTVSEQFF. CDR3 sequence (DNA): TGTGCCAGCAGCCAGGGTCCTACTGTGAGTGAGCAGTTCTTC.

The sample holds one count of this clonotype. This chain links TRBV11-1 with TRBJ2-5, with 8 bases identical to TRBD1. The CDR3 is made up of 15 amino acids. Germline V lookup: CDR1 SGHAT, CDR2 FQDESV (reference sequence). V was pared by 5 bases and J by 2 bases, with 7 bases of the junction left unmatched. CDR3 sequence reads: CASSPRTGRQETQYF. CDR3 DNA sequence: TGTGCCAGCAGCCCTCGGACAGGGCGTCAAGAGACCCAGTACTTC.

V gene TRBV4-1 combines with J gene TRBJ1-5; TRBD1 matches at 7 bases. The V gene end was trimmed by 4 bases and the J gene end by 4 bases; junction bases not matched to a gene: 10. The germline V gene has CDR1 MGHRA and CDR2 YSYEKL. CDR3 length: 16 residues. CDR3 sequence reads: CASSLRRDSSNQPQHF. In DNA, the CDR3 is TGCGCCAGCAGCCTAAGACGGGACAGCTCAAATCAGCCCCAGCATTTT.

The chain recombines TRBV5-1 with TRBJ2-2, with TRBD2 matching over 8 bases. V shed 0 bases and J 4 bases; nucleotides not matched to a gene: 2. The CDR3 is made up of 15 amino acids. Germline V gene data show CDR1 as SGHRS and CDR2 as YFSETQ. CDR3 in DNA: TGCGCCAGCAGCTTGGCCCTAGCGGGCACCGGGGAGCTGTTTTTT. Protein sequence: CASSLALAGTGELFF. The entire variable domain, with the rest obtained from reference TRBV5-1 and TRBJ2-2, is as follows: KAGVTQTPRYLIKTRGQQVTLSCSPISGHRSVSWYQQTPGQGLQFLFEYFSETQRNKGNFPGRFSGRQFSNSRSEMNVSTLELGDSALYLCASSLALAGTGELFFGEGSRLTVL.

V and J are TRBV11-2 and TRBJ2-1, with TRBD2 matching over 16 bases. Germline lookup yields CDR1 SGHAT and CDR2 FQNNGV. With 5 bases clipped from V and 6 bases from J, the junction kept 13 bases outside the gene matches. There are 19 residues in the CDR3. The CDR3 region has the DNA TGTGCCAGCAGCACCTCCGGGACTAGCGGGAGGGTTAAGGGCAATGAGCAGTTCTTC. Translation: CASSTSGTSGRVKGNEQFF.

On this clonotype: Germline is not matched at one junction end, which may reflect a read error. The chain uses TRBV7-3 and TRBJ2-5, with D perhaps matching TRBD2 (6 bases). CDR1 is SGHTA, CDR2 FQGTGA, per germline. This CDR3 is built from 18 residues. The CDR3: CASSLTGRASVYQGTQYF. In DNA form, the CDR3 reads TGTGCCAGCAGCTTAACGGGTCGGGCTAGCGTGTACCAAGGGACCCAGTACTTC.

This chain connects TRBV3-1 to TRBJ2-1; the match to TRBD2 covers 9 bases. Germline loops: CDR1 LGHDT, CDR2 YNNKEL (reference sequence). The V segment lost 0 bases and the J segment 9 bases; nucleotides outside the gene matches: 9. The CDR3 spans 16 residues. The CDR3 nucleotides read TGTGCCAGCAGCCAAGATTTCCTAGCGGGAATAGGTGAGCAGTTCTTC. Translation: CASSQDFLAGIGEQFF.

This clonotype was counted a few times. The chain combines TRBV7-2 with TRBJ2-4; 8 positions match TRBD1. Germline V gene sequence: CDR1 SGHTA, CDR2 FQGNSA. This CDR3 is 14 amino acids long. Unmatched junction bases numbered 5, after V lost 2 bases and J lost 8 bases. This CDR3 is CASSLRTGTDIQYF. DNA for the CDR3: TGTGCCAGCAGCTTAAGGACAGGGACGGACATTCAGTACTTC.